The 3 T cell receptor beta chains below come from one sample, sequenced in a study of memory CD4+ T cells and cytomegalovirus serostatus. Profiling relied on immunoSEQ multiplex PCR, and the TCRdb table lists in-frame clones only, not all of them. Here the sample spans approximately 23,000 clones, approximately 75% being singletons. Single viable CD3+CD4+CD8-CD45RO+ cells were sorted as the memory CD4+ T cells. Sequencing was performed on memory CD4+ T cells from blood. The receptors stem from an adult in good health and CMV-seronegative.

The chain uses TRBV23-1 and TRBJ2-1; 9 bases match TRBD1. TRBV23-1 carries the ORF label, with uncertain function. The CDR3 contains 16 residues. V dropped 6 bases and J dropped 5; count of bases not matched to a gene: 11. The CDR3 here is CASRRGTGLVHNEQFF. Written as DNA, the CDR3 is TGCGCCAGCAGACGCGGGACAGGGCTTGTCCACAATGAGCAGTTCTTC.

The V call is TRBV28, the J call TRBJ2-7; weak D call: TRBD2 (5 bases). With 2 bases removed from V and 2 bases from J, the gap between germline ends came to 10 bases. Looked up from germline, CDR1 is MDHEN and CDR2 is SYDVKM. The CDR3 loop spans 14 amino acids. The CDR3 region is CASSLGGTAYEQYF. DNA of the CDR3: TGTGCCAGCAGTTTAGGAGGTACGGCCTACGAGCAGTACTTC. The full variable domain, its missing parts supplied by reference TRBV28 and TRBJ2-7, is DVKVTQSSRYLVKRTGEKVFLECVQDMDHENMFWYRQDPGLGLRLIYFSYDVKMKEKGDIPEGYSVSREKKERFSLILESASTNQTSMYLCASSLGGTAYEQYFGPGTRLTVT.

Comments on this clone: Other DNA sequences of this sample code for an identical CDR3. CDR3 amino acids: CASSLGQQYGYTF. The CDR3 nucleotides read TGTGCCAGCAGCTTGGGACAGCAGTATGGCTACACCTTC. The chain employs TRBV7-9 and TRBJ1-2; TRBD1 agrees at 7 bases. This CDR3 spans 13 amino acids. V lost 3 bases, J lost 5 bases, and 3 bases stayed unmatched. The germline CDR1 and CDR2 sequences are SEHNR and FQNEAQ (reference sequence).